Shown below are 2 T cell receptor beta chains from a single sample sequenced in a study of blood T cell repertoires in COVID-19 (dated by TCRdb to about 2020). Library method: the immunoSEQ multiplex PCR assay. Imported from immuneACCESS, the table was reduced by TCRdb to in-frame sequences with V and J called. These copies leave out some clones; in studies compared against another copy, an unresolved V gene accounts for under half, and the cause of the remainder is not known. For this sample there are fewer than 250,000 clones; about 82% appear just once. The ten top clones hold more than 6% of the sample. The sequenced material came from peripheral blood. Every receptor here comes from a woman in her sixties or seventies with active or convalescent COVID-19.

This clone was seen once. The rearrangement uses TRBV7-9 and TRBJ2-5; TRBD2 matches at 7 bases. Germline V gene data show CDR1 as SEHNR and CDR2 as FQNEAQ (reference sequence). J gave up 0 bases and V 5 bases, and 3 bases lay outside the gene matches. CDR3 length equals 14 residues. The CDR3 sequence: CASSNAGDQETQYF. Here the CDR3 DNA reads TGTGCCAGCAGCAACGCGGGGGACCAAGAGACCCAGTACTTC. The variable domain in full, completed from reference TRBV7-9 and TRBJ2-5, reads DTGVSQNPRHKITKRGQNVTFRCDPISEHNRLYWYRQTLGQGPEFLTYFQNEAQLEKSRLLSDRFSAERPKGSFSTLEIQRTEQGDSAMYLCASSNAGDQETQYFGPGTRLLVL.

CDR3 sequence: CASSSPLGAGGPYEQFF. In DNA, the CDR3 is TGTGCCAGCAGCTCCCCCCTCGGAGCGGGAGGGCCCTATGAGCAGTTCTTC. The genes are TRBV11-3 and TRBJ2-1; 10 positions match TRBD2. The CDR3 is made up of 17 amino acids. V lost 4 bases and J lost 8; bases outside the gene matches: 14. The germline gives CDR1 SGHNT, CDR2 YENEEA.